Below are 13 T cell receptor beta chains sequenced from a single sample in a study of OX40 agonist ivuxolimab in advanced cancers. Only in-frame clones appear in the TCRdb table, and some are missing; sequencing was by immunoSEQ multiplex PCR. This table has some 80,000 clones, roughly 85% appearing once. The sample consisted of CD4+ or CD8+ T cells sorted from blood, taken in a trial of the OX40 agonist ivuxolimab. All receptors derive from an adult with an advanced solid tumor such as melanoma, head and neck, liver or kidney cancer.

This chain links TRBV5-1 with TRBJ2-7, with 8 bases identical to TRBD1. With 0 bases clipped from V and 3 bases from J, the junction kept 5 bases outside the gene matches. The CDR3 has 15 amino acids. CDR1 and CDR2 from the germline V gene are SGHRS and YFSETQ. CDR3 nucleotides: TGCGCCAGCAGCTTGGAACCAGGGGGCAGCTACGAGCAGTACTTC. Translated, it gives CASSLEPGGSYEQYF.

This clone was counted a few times. The gene calls are TRBV4-1 and TRBJ2-7; D assignment may be TRBD1 or TRBD2 (6 bases each). V shed 1 base and J shed 4 bases, with 17 bases lying between them. Germline loops: CDR1 MGHRA, CDR2 YSYEKL. The CDR3 is 16 amino acids. The CDR3 region has the DNA TGCGCCAGCAGCCAAGGTGGAGAGGGGGGCGTATACGAGCAGTACTTC. Its translation is CASSQGGEGGVYEQYF.

This chain connects TRBV18 to TRBJ2-1; TRBD2 matches at 7 bases. V shed 2 bases and J 9 bases; nucleotides not matched to a gene: 1. This CDR3 spans 12 amino acids. CDR1 and CDR2 from the germline V gene are KGHSH and LQKENI. The CDR3: CASSPAGVEQFF. The CDR3 DNA follows: TGTGCCAGCTCACCAGCGGGGGTTGAGCAGTTCTTC.

The chain recombines TRBV19 with TRBJ1-2, with 7 positions matching TRBD1. This CDR3 comprises 13 residues. Trimming cost V 3 bases and J 7 bases; bases outside gene matches: 5. CDR1 and CDR2 from the germline V gene are LNHDA and SQIVND (reference sequence). CDR3 protein: CASSIGTAGGYTF. The CDR3 DNA follows: TGTGCCAGTAGTATCGGGACAGCGGGTGGCTACACCTTC.

The J gene is TRBJ1-1, the V gene TRBV6-1, with TRBD1 identical over 9 bases. V gave up 11 bases and J gave up 1 base; unmatched junction bases: 8. The CDR3 has 14 amino acids. Germline V gene lookup returns CDR1 MNHNS and CDR2 SASEGT. The CDR3 DNA sequence: TGTGCCGGCTGGACAGGGGAATCGAACACTGAAGCTTTCTTT. It yields the protein CAGWTGESNTEAFF.

V is TRBV5-1 and J is TRBJ1-2, with 8 bases that match TRBD1. Germline V CDR1 and CDR2: SGHRS, YFSETQ. The CDR3 runs 14 residues. Losses at the gene ends were 3 bases for V and 4 bases for J; bases not matched to a gene: 5. As DNA, the CDR3 is TGCGCCAGCAGCTCAGGGGGCGCGGGCTATGGCTACACCTTC. It specifies CASSSGGAGYGYTF.

This chain uses TRBV6-5 with TRBJ1-2; D is unresolved. The V end lost 9 bases, the J end lost 0 bases, and 14 bases lay between the germline ends. The CDR3 is 14 amino acids. Germline loops: CDR1 MNHEY, CDR2 SVGAGI. CDR3 nucleotide sequence: TGTGCCAGTTCTCAGGAGGCGGCTAACTATGGCTACACCTTC. It codes for CASSQEAANYGYTF.

The V gene is TRBV11-2, the J gene TRBJ1-1, with 8 positions matching TRBD1. Trimming removed 5 bases from V and 5 bases from J; junction bases left unmatched: 4. The CDR3 totals 13 residues. The V gene's germline CDR1 is SGHAT and CDR2 FQNNGV. The CDR3 sequence: CASSPDRGTEAFF. CDR3 nucleotides: TGTGCCAGCAGCCCCGACAGGGGTACTGAAGCTTTCTTT. The variable domain in full, completed from reference TRBV11-2 and TRBJ1-1, reads EAGVAQSPRYKIIEKRQSVAFWCNPISGHATLYWYQQILGQGPKLLIQFQNNGVVDDSQLPKDRFSAERLKGVDSTLKIQPAKLEDSAVYLCASSPDRGTEAFFGQGTRLTVV.

The chain carries TRBV30 and TRBJ2-1; 9 bases are a match to TRBD1. This CDR3 contains 14 residues. The V gene's germline CDR1 is GTSNPN and CDR2 SVGIG (reference sequence). The V and J ends lost 4 bases and 7 bases, in that order; junction bases with no gene match: 8. Written as DNA, the CDR3 is TGTGCCTGGACGTACAGGGGGCGAAGGAATGAGCAGTTCTTC. It translates to CAWTYRGRRNEQFF.

The rearrangement joins TRBV28 to TRBJ2-5; 7 bases agree with TRBD2. The V gene's germline CDR1 is MDHEN and CDR2 SYDVKM. J gave up 5 bases and V 5 bases, and 20 bases lay outside the gene matches. This CDR3 contains 18 residues. CDR3 amino acids: CASSPPLFRAIGGETQYF. CDR3 bases: TGTGCCAGCAGTCCCCCCCTGTTCCGCGCGATCGGGGGGGAGACCCAGTACTTC.

This chain uses TRBV11-1 with TRBJ2-1; D is ambiguous. The CDR3 sequence is 13 residues long. Germline CDR1 and CDR2: SGHAT and FQDESV (reference sequence). Deletions cut 5 bases from V and 5 bases from J, with 10 bases between. In nucleotides, the CDR3 is TGTGCCAGCAGCCTAGGAGAGGACAATGAGCAGTTCTTC. Translated, it gives CASSLGEDNEQFF.

The V and J genes are TRBV19 and TRBJ2-3; 10 nucleotides agree with TRBD2. The CDR3 extends over 16 amino acids. Germline trimming cut 3 bases from V and 0 bases from J; bases unmatched to any gene: 3. The germline gives CDR1 LNHDA, CDR2 SQIVND (reference sequence). As DNA, the CDR3 is TGTGCCAGTAGTATCCTAGCGGGGGCTAGCACAGATACGCAGTATTTT. Protein: CASSILAGASTDTQYF.

The CDR3 loop reads CASTHGGGEGSPLHF. The CDR3 nucleotides are TGTGCCAGCACCCATGGGGGAGGGGAGGGCTCACCCCTCCACTTT. This chain uses TRBV7-2 with TRBJ1-6; possibly TRBD1 for D (5 bases). CDR1 and CDR2 from the germline V gene are SGHTA and FQGNSA. The V end was cut by 7 bases, the J end by 10 bases, with 20 bases between. This CDR3 spans 15 amino acids.